The 26 T cell receptor beta chains listed next were all sequenced from one sample in a study of early stage breast cancer tumors. Measured with immunoSEQ multiplex PCR; TCRdb has only the in-frame clones, and not every one. The sample has under 45,000 clones, around 73% seen once. The specimen was blood. These receptors originate from a person aged 50-59 years with breast cancer.

This rearrangement joins TRBV5-1 to TRBJ2-7; 8 positions agree with TRBD2. After removal of 0 bases from V and 3 bases from J, the junction contained 2 bases not matched to a gene. Germline CDR1 reads SGHRS; CDR2 reads YFSETQ. CDR3 length equals 14 residues. Here the CDR3 reads CASSLAGGDYEQYF. DNA for the CDR3: TGCGCCAGCAGCTTGGCCGGGGGGGACTACGAGCAGTACTTC.

CDR3 coding DNA: TGTGCCAGCAGCGGAGAGGAGGGAATCCGCGGGACCCGCTACGAGCAGTACTTC. Protein: CASSGEEGIRGTRYEQYF. The chain joins TRBV13 to TRBJ2-7; D is possibly TRBD2 (6 bases). The germline V gene encodes CDR1 PRHDT and CDR2 FYEKMQ (reference sequence). This CDR3 contains 18 residues. V shed 5 bases and J shed 3 bases, with 26 bases lying between them.

The chain uses TRBV9 and TRBJ2-3; 10 bases fit TRBD2. The CDR3 is 16 residues long. The V and J ends lost 2 bases and 0 bases, in that order; junction bases with no gene match: 3. CDR1 SGDLS and CDR2 YYNGEE come from the germline V gene. The CDR3 region is CASSVSGRVSTDTQYF. The DNA for the CDR3 is TGTGCCAGCAGCGTCAGCGGGAGGGTCAGCACAGATACGCAGTATTTT.

This chain connects TRBV9 to TRBJ2-5, with 8 bases fitting TRBD2. The CDR3 has 16 amino acids. In germline, CDR1 is SGDLS, CDR2 YYNGEE. Germline trimming cut 4 bases from V and 5 bases from J; bases unmatched to any gene: 13. In DNA form, the CDR3 reads TGTGCCAGCAGCCCGTCCGGAAGCGGGAGATTGGAGACCCAGTACTTC. Encoded protein: CASSPSGSGRLETQYF.

The chain links TRBV29-1 to TRBJ2-3; D may be TRBD2 (5 bases). The CDR3 has 14 residues. Germline CDR1 is SQVTM and CDR2 is ANQGSEA. The ends were cut back, 8 bases at V and 0 bases at J, with 15 bases in the middle. The CDR3 DNA follows: TGCAGCTCCGGAGGCAGCGCTAGCACAGATACGCAGTATTTT. The encoded protein is CSSGGSASTDTQYF.

This chain joins TRBV4-2 and TRBJ2-3, with a possible D match to TRBD2 (7 bases). The CDR3 is 17 amino acids. Germline CDR1 is LGHNA and CDR2 is YNFKEQ. Trimming left V 6 bases short and J 0 bases short, with 19 bases between. The CDR3 protein is CASSLAWGGLSTDTQYF. In DNA form, the CDR3 reads TGTGCCAGCAGTCTCGCGTGGGGGGGGCTTAGCACAGATACGCAGTATTTT.

Only a few counts were recorded for this clone. V usage is TRBV6-5 and J usage is TRBJ2-7, with a tentative D call TRBD2 (5 bases). V was cut by 6 bases and J by 7 bases, with 13 bases left in between. The CDR3 has 12 amino acids. The V gene's germline CDR1 is MNHEY and CDR2 SVGAGI. CDR3 coding DNA: TGTGCCAGCAGCCTAGGAGGAAGGGAGCAGTACTTC. This codes for CASSLGGREQYF.

CDR3 sequence: CASSLASSGGQETQYF. Here the CDR3 DNA reads TGCGCCAGCAGCTTGGCGTCTAGCGGGGGACAAGAGACCCAGTACTTC. The rearrangement joins TRBV5-1 to TRBJ2-5, with 10 bases fitting TRBD2. The junction had 4 bases not matched to a gene; V was cut back by 0 bases and J by 2 bases. The CDR3 extends over 16 amino acids. Germline CDR1 SGHRS, CDR2 YFSETQ.

V usage is TRBV6-5 and J usage is TRBJ2-3; possibly TRBD2 for D (5 bases). Germline values: CDR1 MNHEY, CDR2 SVGAGI. V dropped 6 bases and J dropped 0 bases, with 10 bases sitting between them. The CDR3 sequence is 14 residues long. As DNA, the CDR3 is TGTGCCAGCAGGCCCGGGGTTAGCACAGATACGCAGTATTTT. Amino acid sequence: CASRPGVSTDTQYF.

The V and J genes are TRBV7-2 and TRBJ2-3; TRBD2 aligns across 10 bases. This CDR3 comprises 18 residues. The V gene end was trimmed by 5 bases and the J gene end by 3 bases; junction bases not matched to a gene: 14. CDR1 and CDR2 (germline): SGHTA, FQGNSA. The CDR3: CASSKTASGSARTDTQYF. The DNA for the CDR3 is TGTGCCAGCAGCAAGACGGCTAGCGGGAGCGCCAGGACAGATACGCAGTATTTT. Complete variable domain (other parts from reference TRBV7-2 and TRBJ2-3): GAGVSQSPSNKVTEKGKDVELRCDPISGHTALYWYRQSLGQGLEFLIYFQGNSAPDKSGLPSDRFSAERTGGSVSTLTIQRTQQEDSAVYLCASSKTASGSARTDTQYFGPGTRLTVL.

This clone was seen only once. The chain links TRBV19 to TRBJ1-6; D call uncertain. Trimming cost V 5 bases and J 4 bases, with 12 bases left between them. This CDR3 comprises 15 residues. CDR1 and CDR2 from the germline V gene are LNHDA and SQIVND (reference sequence). DNA for the CDR3: TGTGCCAGTAGTTCAAGGGAGAATTATAATTCACCCCTCCACTTT. Protein sequence: CASSSRENYNSPLHF.

V and J are TRBV9 and TRBJ2-1, with TRBD2 identical over 11 bases. The CDR3 sequence is 16 residues long. Trimming took 4 bases from V and 0 from J; bases not matched to a gene: 3. The germline gives CDR1 SGDLS, CDR2 YYNGEE. This CDR3 is CASSPSGGRSYNEQFF. CDR3 DNA sequence: TGTGCCAGCAGCCCTAGCGGGGGGCGCTCCTACAATGAGCAGTTCTTC.

This chain joins TRBV11-2 and TRBJ1-1; unclear D gene. The germline gives CDR1 SGHAT, CDR2 FQNNGV. Trimming cost V 5 bases and J 5 bases, with 12 bases left between them. CDR3 length equals 13 residues. CDR3 residues: CASSTPGHTEAFF. CDR3 DNA: TGTGCCAGCAGCACTCCGGGTCATACTGAAGCTTTCTTT.

The chain combines TRBV19 with TRBJ1-2; D is perhaps TRBD1 (5 bases). V was clipped by 8 bases and J by 2 bases, with 12 bases between them. This CDR3 region has 13 residues. Germline CDR1 is LNHDA and CDR2 is SQIVND (reference sequence). The CDR3 loop is CASRPSGNYGYTF. The CDR3 nucleotides read TGTGCCAGTCGTCCTTCAGGGAACTATGGCTACACCTTC.

This chain connects TRBV5-8 to TRBJ2-1; 12 bases fit TRBD2. The CDR3 spans 16 residues. CDR1 and CDR2 (germline): SGHTS, YDEGEE. The J segment lost 4 bases and the V segment lost 4 bases, leaving 6 bases of the junction unmatched. In DNA, the CDR3 is TGTGCCAGCAGCAACCGACTAGCGGGGGAGTACAATGAGCAGTTCTTC. The encoded protein is CASSNRLAGEYNEQFF. Together with reference TRBV5-8 and TRBJ2-1, the CDR3 gives the full variable domain: EAGVTQSPTHLIKTRGQQATLRCSPISGHTSVYWYQQALGLGLQFLLWYDEGEERNRGNFPPRFSGRQFPNYSSELNVNALELEDSALYLCASSNRLAGEYNEQFFGPGTRLTVL.

This chain links TRBV7-8 with TRBJ2-7; tentatively, D is TRBD2 (5 bases). Germline values: CDR1 SGHVS, CDR2 FQNEAQ. V lost 1 base to trimming and J lost 3 bases, with 13 bases between them. The CDR3 loop spans 15 amino acids. CDR3 nucleotides: TGTGCCAGCAGCTTAGAACAAGGACTGAGCTACGAGCAGTACTTC. Its translation: CASSLEQGLSYEQYF.

V is TRBV5-4 and J is TRBJ2-3; no firm D call. Germline-derived CDR1 and CDR2 are SGHNT and YYREEE (reference sequence). Trimming took off 9 bases at V and 0 bases at J, with 14 bases between the two ends. CDR3 length equals 14 residues. CDR3 nucleotide sequence: TGTGCCACCTACTTATTTACTAGCACAGATACGCAGTATTTT. Translation: CATYLFTSTDTQYF.

The chain is built from TRBV29-1 and TRBJ2-3; TRBD1 might be the D (5 bases). Germline lookup yields CDR1 SQVTM and CDR2 ANQGSEA. This CDR3 is built from 13 residues. Between the trimmed V and J ends, which lost 3 bases and 0 bases, there was a span of 7 bases. In nucleotides, the CDR3 is TGCAGCGTTGACGCAGGGAGCACAGATACGCAGTATTTT. It encodes CSVDAGSTDTQYF.

The table lists this clone with a few counts. This chain uses TRBV7-9 with TRBJ1-5, with D maybe TRBD1 (5 bases). The V end was cut by 5 bases, the J end by 6 bases, with 11 bases between. Germline V CDR1 and CDR2: SEHNR, FQNEAQ (reference sequence). The CDR3 is 13 amino acids. In DNA, the CDR3 is TGTGCCAGCAGCCGGGGGTCGGGTCAGCCCCAGCATTTT. Translating gives CASSRGSGQPQHF.

The V gene is TRBV28, the J gene TRBJ1-1, with a possible D match to TRBD1 (6 bases). With 4 bases removed from V and 5 bases from J, the gap between germline ends came to 14 bases. There are 14 residues in the CDR3. The germline gives CDR1 MDHEN, CDR2 SYDVKM. Written as DNA, the CDR3 is TGTGCCAGCAGTTCGTCGAAACAGGGAACTGAAGCTTTCTTT. This codes for CASSSSKQGTEAFF.

V gene TRBV19 combines with J gene TRBJ1-4; possible D gene TRBD1, 5 bases. Germline CDR1 is LNHDA and CDR2 is SQIVND (reference sequence). Trimming stripped 3 bases from V and 7 bases from J, with 12 bases between. CDR3 length: 14 residues. The CDR3 region is CASSMSGGGEKLFF. As DNA, the CDR3 is TGTGCCAGTAGTATGAGCGGGGGAGGTGAAAAACTGTTTTTT.

The V gene is TRBV19, the J gene TRBJ2-3; TRBD2 agrees at 7 bases. This CDR3 is 16 amino acids long. Germline assignment: CDR1 LNHDA and CDR2 SQIVND (reference sequence). V lost 3 bases and J lost 6; bases outside the gene matches: 12. The CDR3 loop is CASSMMASGGWDTQYF. For the CDR3, the DNA is TGTGCCAGTAGTATGATGGCTAGCGGAGGGTGGGATACGCAGTATTTT.

The V call is TRBV2, the J call TRBJ2-3, with 13 bases fitting TRBD2. Germline CDR1 SNHLY, CDR2 FYNNEI. V lost 6 bases, J lost 0 bases, and 3 bases stayed unmatched. This CDR3 is 16 amino acids long. CDR3 sequence: CASRGGLAGSTDTQYF. The CDR3 DNA sequence: TGTGCCAGCAGGGGGGGACTAGCGGGGAGCACAGATACGCAGTATTTT.

This clone is classed as medium-sized. The chain has TRBV2 and TRBJ1-5, with D perhaps TRBD1 (6 bases). V shed 6 bases and J shed 1 base, with 10 bases lying between them. CDR1 is SNHLY and CDR2 is FYNNEI in the germline V gene. The CDR3 is made up of 14 amino acids. This chain's CDR3 is CASRLGQSNQPQHF. The DNA of the CDR3 is TGTGCCAGCAGGCTCGGACAGAGCAATCAGCCCCAGCATTTT.

This chain joins TRBV9 and TRBJ2-2; D perhaps matches TRBD1 (5 bases). Germline assignment: CDR1 SGDLS and CDR2 YYNGEE. The CDR3 totals 14 residues. V was trimmed by 0 bases and J by 8 bases, leaving 11 bases between them. For the CDR3, the DNA is TGTGCCAGCAGCGTAGCACCCCCAGGGGGGGAGCTGTTTTTT. Translating gives CASSVAPPGGELFF.

For the CDR3, the DNA is TGTGCCAGCAGCGTAGGGGAGCGAGGGAGCGAAAAACTGTTTTTT. Translation gives CASSVGERGSEKLFF. V usage is TRBV9 and J usage is TRBJ1-4; D not certain. Germline CDR1 is SGDLS and CDR2 is YYNGEE. The V and J ends lost 0 bases and 8 bases respectively, with 14 bases between them. The CDR3 totals 15 residues.